This T cell receptor (beta chain) was observed in a study of persistence of HIV-infected CD4 T cells. Across the whole study: Suppressive ART had lasted a median of roughly eight years.

Overlapping HIV-1 Gag 15-mer peptides at approximately 1 ug per peptide per mL were used. Sorting selected CD4+ T cells upregulating both CD40 ligand and CD69. CD4+ T cell counts exceeded 400 cells/uL; CMV serology was positive. The sample holds one count of this clone. Antigen unknown. This was the immunoSEQ version 4 assay in survey mode. Template was genomic DNA at 10 ng/uL, with up to 1 ug used per sample. Clones were sequenced by immunoSEQ multiplex PCR, and TCRdb holds only the in-frame ones, with some missing. The sample gives 20,000 to 25,000 clones, about 74% of which show up once; around 1.9% is in the top ten. Study conclusions and caveats: TCRbeta richness was lower in CMV- and Gag-responding cells than in anti-CD3/anti-CD28-responding cells.

CDR3 length: 14 residues. V lost 2 bases and J lost 0, with 6 bases in between. CDR1 is MGHDK and CDR2 is SYGVNS in the germline V gene. This clonotype was sampled from an adult man with HIV who was CMV-seropositive. V usage is TRBV25-1 and J usage is TRBJ2-3; no clear D. The material sequenced was CD4+ T cells sorted from PBMCs after approximately 19-hour stimulation, taken from a patient who received antiretroviral therapy. The CDR3 nucleotides are TGTGCCAGCAGTGAAAAGCGTAGCACAGATACGCAGTATTTT. Amino acids: CASSEKRSTDTQYF.